Shown below are 25 T cell receptor beta chains from a single sample sequenced in a study of molecular identifiers for immune sequencing clone quantification. TCRdb redid the calling of the PCR reads with MiXCR, one entry per CDR3 protein. There are about half a million distinct CDR3 sequences in the sample; about 21% occur only once, and approximately 0.8% lies in the top ten. Input material: naive CD8+ T cells from blood, with Jurkat cell RNA spiked in. This sample's subset: FACS-sorted CD8+CD4-CCR7+CD45RA+ naive T cells. These receptor sequences come from a human donor in good health. Some libraries in this study had Jurkat cell RNA spiked in.

This clonotype was found a few times. The J gene is TRBJ1-1, the V gene TRBV6-5; D not resolved. Trimming stripped 2 bases from V and 4 bases from J, with 8 bases between. This CDR3 is built from 13 residues. Germline loops: CDR1 MNHEY, CDR2 SVGAGI. Here the CDR3 DNA reads TGTGCCAGCAGTTACGGACCCGGCACTGAAGCTTTCTTT. This gives the protein CASSYGPGTEAFF.

The V and J genes are TRBV5-1 and TRBJ2-3, with 9 bases aligning to TRBD1. This CDR3 spans 16 amino acids. Germline V gene data show CDR1 as SGHRS and CDR2 as YFSETQ. V lost 4 bases to trimming and J lost 3 bases; unmatched junction nucleotides: 9. The CDR3 loop reads CASSPYPGQGTDTQYF. In DNA, the CDR3 is TGCGCCAGCAGCCCATATCCGGGACAGGGAACAGATACGCAGTATTTT.

There are a few counts of this clonotype. This chain connects TRBV7-3 to TRBJ2-7; D ambiguous. This CDR3 has 18 residues. Trimming took 4 bases from V and 3 from J, leaving 25 bases between them. Germline CDR1 SGHTA, CDR2 FQGTGA. CDR3 bases: TGTGCCAGCAGCTCCAATTCCGGGCCGGCCCCCCCAAACTACGAGCAGTACTTC. As protein: CASSSNSGPAPPNYEQYF.

In this sample, this clonotype turned up many times. CDR3 sequence: CSVPTGDETQYF. CDR3 DNA: TGCAGCGTGCCTACAGGGGACGAGACCCAGTACTTC. V usage is TRBV29-1 and J usage is TRBJ2-5, with 7 bases lining up with TRBD1. CDR1 and CDR2 from the germline V gene are SQVTM and ANQGSEA. This CDR3 has 12 residues. After removal of 6 bases from V and 5 bases from J, the junction contained 6 bases not matched to a gene.

As regards this clonotype: One end of the junction fails to match germline, which may point to a read error. The chain combines TRBV20-1 with TRBJ1-3, with a possible D match to TRBD1 (5 bases). Looked up from germline, CDR1 is DFQATT and CDR2 is SNEGSKA (reference sequence). CDR3 size: 15 residues. CDR3 protein: CSARPTGSVGNTIYF. In DNA form, the CDR3 reads TGCAGCGCTAGGCCCACAGGTTCGGTGGGAAACACCATATATTTT.

J is TRBJ2-1 and V is TRBV6-2 or TRBV6-3, with D possibly being TRBD1 or TRBD2 (6 bases each). This CDR3 has 18 amino acids. Germline V gene data show CDR1 as MNHEY and CDR2 as SVGEGT. The V end was cut by 3 bases, the J end by 6 bases, with 24 bases between. DNA of the CDR3: TGTGCCAGCAGTTATCCGGTCACCCTAGAAAAGGGGGGCAATGAGCAGTTCTTC. It encodes CASSYPVTLEKGGNEQFF.

In this sample, this clonotype turned up a few times. V is TRBV24-1 and J is TRBJ2-5, with D perhaps given as TRBD1 or TRBD2 (5 bases each). The CDR3 totals 17 residues. CDR1 and CDR2 from the germline V gene are KGHDR and SFDVKD. V was clipped by 4 bases and J by 2 bases, with 19 bases between them. The CDR3 nucleotides are TGTGCCACCAGTGAGGGACCGGGACCGATCAAACAAGAGACCCAGTACTTC. Translation: CATSEGPGPIKQETQYF.

There are many counts of this clonotype. V and J are TRBV7-6 and TRBJ1-1; 11 bases are a match to TRBD1. Germline V gene lookup returns CDR1 SGHVS and CDR2 FNYEAQ. The CDR3 runs to 19 residues. The V and J ends lost 1 base and 0 bases, in that order; junction bases with no gene match: 10. CDR3 nucleotides: TGTGCCAGCAGCTTAGATATGGGGACAGGGGGACGCATGAACACTGAAGCTTTCTTT. Translated: CASSLDMGTGGRMNTEAFF.

This clonotype was picked up a small number of times. V gene TRBV9 combines with J gene TRBJ1-1; 9 bases agree with TRBD1. The germline CDR1 and CDR2 sequences are SGDLS and YYNGEE. The J segment lost 1 base and the V segment lost 3 bases, leaving 4 bases of the junction unmatched. The CDR3 length is 15 residues. The CDR3 bases are TGTGCCAGCAGCGGATTGGACAGGGGGAACACTGAAGCTTTCTTT. It codes for CASSGLDRGNTEAFF.

This sequence joins TRBV28 and TRBJ2-3; 12 nucleotides match TRBD2. The germline V gene has CDR1 MDHEN and CDR2 SYDVKM. The CDR3 loop spans 17 amino acids. After removal of 6 bases from V and 0 bases from J, the junction contained 7 bases not matched to a gene. The CDR3 DNA reads as TGTGCCAGCAGGCCGCGCGGGACTAGCGGGAGCACAGATACGCAGTATTTT. It is translated as CASRPRGTSGSTDTQYF. The full variable domain, its missing parts supplied by reference TRBV28 and TRBJ2-3, is DVKVTQSSRYLVKRTGEKVFLECVQDMDHENMFWYRQDPGLGLRLIYFSYDVKMKEKGDIPEGYSVSREKKERFSLILESASTNQTSMYLCASRPRGTSGSTDTQYFGPGTRLTVL.

This clonotype was seen repeatedly, ten times or more. This chain connects TRBV24-1 to TRBJ2-2, with D possibly matching TRBD2 (6 bases). With 9 bases removed from V and 1 base from J, the gap between germline ends came to 8 bases. Germline values: CDR1 KGHDR, CDR2 SFDVKD. The CDR3 sequence is 13 residues long. CDR3 sequence: CATGEVNTGELFF. CDR3 nucleotides: TGTGCCACCGGGGAGGTGAACACCGGGGAGCTGTTTTTT.

This clonotype has only a few counts. A clone one base away is much larger, so this may be a read error. This chain links TRBV28 with TRBJ2-7, with no clear D. The CDR3 is 13 residues long. CDR1 MDHEN and CDR2 SYDVKM come from the germline V gene. CDR3 region: CASSPTVFPERYF. The CDR3 DNA sequence: TGTGCCAGCAGCCCTACGGTATTTCCGGAGCGGTACTTC.

For this clonotype: No conserved phenylalanine or tryptophan is present at the end of the CDR3, so a read error is the likely explanation. The CDR3 coding sequence is TGCGCCAGCAGCCAAGATTGGCGGGGAGCCTACGAGCAGTACCTC. Its protein is CASSQDWRGAYEQYL. The chain has TRBV4-3 and TRBJ2-7; D might be TRBD2 (6 bases). In germline, CDR1 is LGHNA, CDR2 YSLEER. Trimming took 0 bases from V and 2 from J, leaving 11 bases between them. The CDR3 has 15 residues.

This clonotype was recorded many times. V gene TRBV5-1 combines with J gene TRBJ2-3, with no clear D. CDR1 and CDR2 (germline): SGHRS, YFSETQ. V was pared by 3 bases and J by 2 bases, with 4 bases between. The CDR3 spans 12 residues. The CDR3 DNA reads as TGCGCCAGCAGCTCCAACACAGATACGCAGTATTTT. Translated, it gives CASSSNTDTQYF. The full variable domain, rest sourced from reference TRBV5-1 and TRBJ2-3, is KAGVTQTPRYLIKTRGQQVTLSCSPISGHRSVSWYQQTPGQGLQFLFEYFSETQRNKGNFPGRFSGRQFSNSRSEMNVSTLELGDSALYLCASSSNTDTQYFGPGTRLTVL.

This clonotype was detected many times. This chain connects TRBV4-1 to TRBJ2-7; unclear D gene. The germline V gene has CDR1 MGHRA and CDR2 YSYEKL. The CDR3 is 15 residues long. V was pared by 1 base and J by 2 bases, with 12 bases between. The CDR3 loop reads CASSQGVTKAYEQYF. CDR3 in DNA: TGCGCCAGCAGCCAAGGAGTGACCAAAGCCTACGAGCAGTACTTC.

This clonotype was counted only a few times. The chain links TRBV7-9 to TRBJ1-1; perhaps TRBD1 as D (6 bases). V lost 5 bases and J 2 bases, leaving 21 bases between the germline ends. The CDR3 has 17 amino acids. Per the germline V gene, CDR1 is SEHNR and CDR2 is FQNEAQ (reference sequence). The CDR3 region is CASSARVEDRINTEAFF. The CDR3 nucleotides are TGTGCCAGCAGCGCCCGCGTAGAAGACAGGATCAACACTGAAGCTTTCTTT.

On this clonotype itself: This may come from a read error, since a much larger clone is one base off. This chain uses TRBV5-1 with TRBJ2-7; D uncertain. Germline V gene data show CDR1 as SGHRS and CDR2 as YFSETQ. The length of the CDR3 is 16 residues. V lost 4 bases and J 6 bases, leaving 23 bases between the germline ends. The CDR3 here is CASSLTYHTEGCEQYF. CDR3 DNA sequence: TGCGCCAGCAGCCTTACATACCACACAGAAGGATGCGAGCAGTACTTC. The full variable domain, rest sourced from reference TRBV5-1 and TRBJ2-7, is KAGVTQTPRYLIKTRGQQVTLSCSPISGHRSVSWYQQTPGQGLQFLFEYFSETQRNKGNFPGRFSGRQFSNSRSEMNVSTLELGDSALYLCASSLTYHTEGCEQYFGPGTRLTVT.

This clonotype was picked up many times. The chain couples TRBV7-9 to TRBJ1-2; D is perhaps TRBD1 (5 bases). The CDR3 is 12 amino acids. Germline assignment: CDR1 SEHNR and CDR2 FQNEAQ (reference sequence). V dropped 1 base and J dropped 6 bases, with 6 bases sitting between them. CDR3 region: CASSLDRNGYTF. CDR3 DNA: TGTGCCAGCAGCTTAGACAGGAATGGCTACACCTTC. Drawing the rest from reference TRBV7-9 and TRBJ1-2, the complete variable domain is DTGVSQNPRHKITKRGQNVTFRCDPISEHNRLYWYRQTLGQGPEFLTYFQNEAQLEKSRLLSDRFSAERPKGSFSTLEIQRTEQGDSAMYLCASSLDRNGYTFGSGTRLTVV.

This clonotype has more than one count but fewer than ten. The V and J genes are TRBV6-5 and TRBJ1-6; D may be TRBD1 (5 bases). CDR3 length: 17 amino acids. V shed 6 bases and J shed 0 bases, with 15 bases lying between them. Germline assignment: CDR1 MNHEY and CDR2 SVGAGI. The CDR3 coding sequence is TGTGCCAGCAGGCCGGGGCGGTGGAGCTCCTATAATTCACCCCTCCACTTT. Residues: CASRPGRWSSYNSPLHF.

This clonotype showed up just a few times. The genes are TRBV3-1 and TRBJ2-5; D unclear. The germline CDR1 and CDR2 sequences are LGHDT and YNNKEL (reference sequence). V was shortened by 4 bases and J by 2 bases, with 14 bases between the two germline ends. CDR3 length: 15 amino acids. CDR3 residues: CASSRPNSPQETQYF. Here the CDR3 DNA reads TGTGCCAGCAGCCGGCCAAACAGCCCGCAAGAGACCCAGTACTTC.

The rearrangement joins TRBV7-9 to TRBJ2-7, with 8 bases lining up with TRBD1. This CDR3 region has 15 residues. Germline V CDR1 and CDR2: SEHNR, FQNEAQ (reference sequence). V lost 0 bases and J lost 3; bases outside the gene matches: 4. CDR3 nucleotide sequence: TGTGCCAGCAGCTTAGCGGCAGGGGGCATCTACGAGCAGTACTTC. Translation: CASSLAAGGIYEQYF.

The V gene is TRBV7-9, the J gene TRBJ1-2; D call uncertain. The germline gives CDR1 SEHNR, CDR2 FQNEAQ (reference sequence). V lost 2 bases, J lost 6 bases, and 10 bases lay in between. The CDR3 is 13 residues long. This CDR3 is CASSLPGVHGYTF. The CDR3, as DNA: TGTGCCAGCAGCTTACCTGGCGTACATGGCTACACCTTC.

The chain carries TRBV7-9 and TRBJ2-7; 7 bases line up with TRBD1. Trimming cost V 4 bases and J 3 bases; bases outside gene matches: 6. Germline CDR1 and CDR2: SEHNR and FQNEAQ (reference sequence). The CDR3 loop spans 14 amino acids. In DNA, the CDR3 is TGTGCCAGCAGCTCACCGACAGGGATCTACGAGCAGTACTTC. Its protein is CASSSPTGIYEQYF.

This clonotype showed up just a few times. The chain couples TRBV13 to TRBJ1-2; 8 bases align to TRBD1. V gave up 5 bases and J gave up 4 bases; unmatched junction bases: 9. Germline V lookup: CDR1 PRHDT, CDR2 FYEKMQ (reference sequence). CDR3 length: 15 amino acids. The CDR3 coding sequence is TGTGCCAGCAGCCCCCGGACAGGGAGCCCCTATGGCTACACCTTC. Its protein product is CASSPRTGSPYGYTF.

This clonotype showed up just a few times. The chain combines TRBV13 with TRBJ2-1; maybe TRBD2 (5 bases). V was shortened by 7 bases and J by 7 bases, with 11 bases between the two germline ends. The germline V gene has CDR1 PRHDT and CDR2 FYEKMQ (reference sequence). The CDR3 runs 12 residues. CDR3 residues: CASNKGDNEQFF. The CDR3 nucleotides are TGTGCCAGCAACAAGGGAGATAATGAGCAGTTCTTC.